The 30 T cell receptor beta chains listed next were all sequenced from one sample in a study of blood T cell repertoires in COVID-19. This table comes from immunoSEQ multiplex PCR, and its TCRdb copy is limited to in-frame clones, with some not included. The sample has fewer than 650,000 clones; less than 90% are singletons. What was sequenced was peripheral blood. The origin of the receptors is a woman aged 50 to 60 with COVID-19, enrolled during active disease.

The rearrangement uses TRBV5-1 and TRBJ1-1; tentative D call: TRBD1 (6 bases). CDR1 is SGHRS, CDR2 YFSETQ, per germline. This CDR3 region has 17 residues. The germline V and J ends were trimmed by 0 bases and 3 bases, with 18 bases remaining between them. The CDR3 bases are TGCGCCAGCAGCTTGGCCCCCAGGGGCCCTCGCCACACTGAAGCTTTCTTT. Amino acid sequence: CASSLAPRGPRHTEAFF.

The gene calls are TRBV6-6 and TRBJ2-7; no definite D call. Germline values: CDR1 MNHNY, CDR2 SVGAGI (reference sequence). V was cut by 4 bases and J by 2 bases, with 9 bases left in between. The CDR3 loop spans 13 amino acids. The CDR3 region has the DNA TGTGCCAGCAGTTCTCTTCCCCCCTACGAGCAGTACTTC. It is translated as CASSSLPPYEQYF.

The J gene is TRBJ2-7, the V gene TRBV20-1; 10 nucleotides agree with TRBD2. Trimming cost V 6 bases and J 7 bases; bases outside gene matches: 3. Germline values: CDR1 DFQATT, CDR2 SNEGSKA (reference sequence). The CDR3 is 11 amino acids. The CDR3 protein is CSALSGGEQYF. DNA of the CDR3: TGCAGTGCCCTTAGCGGGGGGGAGCAGTACTTC.

The gene calls are TRBV7-9 and TRBJ1-2, with TRBD1 identical over 7 bases. The CDR3 totals 15 residues. CDR1 is SEHNR and CDR2 is FQNEAQ in the germline V gene (reference sequence). Trimming at V came to 5 bases and at J to 3 bases, leaving 9 bases not matched to a gene. The chain's CDR3 is CASSPGDRLYYGYTF. The CDR3 DNA follows: TGTGCCAGCAGCCCTGGGGACAGACTCTACTATGGCTACACCTTC.

In DNA, the CDR3 is TGTGCCTGGAGTTCGGGGTCCAACAATCAGCCCCAGCATTTT. Translating it yields CAWSSGSNNQPQHF. The chain uses TRBV30 and TRBJ1-5, with D unresolved. Germline CDR1 is GTSNPN and CDR2 is SVGIG (reference sequence). The CDR3 loop spans 14 amino acids. The V and J ends lost 2 bases and 3 bases respectively, with 11 bases between them.

This clone appeared a single time. The CDR3 reads CAISNRVGGEDTEAFF. Written as DNA, the CDR3 is TGTGCCATCAGTAATAGGGTAGGGGGCGAGGACACTGAAGCTTTCTTT. The chain uses TRBV10-3 and TRBJ1-1; 7 nucleotides line up with TRBD1. Trimming removed 5 bases from V and 3 bases from J; junction bases left unmatched: 12. CDR1 is ENHRY and CDR2 is SYGVKD in the germline V gene. CDR3 length: 16 residues.

V gene TRBV11-2 combines with J gene TRBJ1-1; TRBD1 matches at 7 bases. CDR1 is SGHAT, CDR2 FQNNGV, per germline. J lost 8 bases, V lost 1 base, and 4 bases had no gene match. The CDR3 is made up of 13 amino acids. CDR3 loop: CASSLAPDREAFF. For the CDR3, the DNA is TGTGCCAGCAGCTTAGCCCCGGACAGGGAAGCTTTCTTT.

V gene TRBV9 combines with J gene TRBJ1-1, with TRBD1 matching 10 bases. Germline CDR1 is SGDLS and CDR2 is YYNGEE. V lost 3 bases to trimming and J lost 1 base; unmatched junction nucleotides: 6. The CDR3 has 16 residues. The CDR3, as DNA: TGTGCCAGCAGCGCAAGACAGGGGGCTGAGAACACTGAAGCTTTCTTT. Its protein product is CASSARQGAENTEAFF. Together with reference TRBV9 and TRBJ1-1, the CDR3 gives the full variable domain: DSGVTQTPKHLITATGQRVTLRCSPRSGDLSVYWYQQSLDQGLQFLIQYYNGEERAKGNILERFSAQQFPDLHSELNLSSLELGDSALYFCASSARQGAENTEAFFGQGTRLTVV.

This chain joins TRBV4-1 and TRBJ2-1, with TRBD1 as a possible D gene (5 bases). The CDR3 extends over 16 amino acids. The V gene's germline CDR1 is MGHRA and CDR2 YSYEKL. V dropped 4 bases and J dropped 8 bases, with 21 bases sitting between them. Here the CDR3 reads CASSPRVGVLGHEQFF. CDR3 DNA: TGCGCCAGCAGCCCCCGGGTAGGGGTCCTCGGCCATGAGCAGTTCTTC.

The chain links TRBV5-4 to TRBJ1-2; 11 nucleotides align to TRBD1. The CDR3 has 15 residues. Germline V gives CDR1 SGHNT, CDR2 YYREEE (reference sequence). With V trimmed by 2 bases and J by 4 bases, 4 bases remained unmatched. CDR3 nucleotides: TGTGCCAGCAGCTTTCCGGGACAGGGGGGCTATGGCTACACCTTC. It is translated as CASSFPGQGGYGYTF.

The rearrangement links TRBV30 to TRBJ2-3; TRBD2 matches 7 bases. The V segment lost 4 bases and the J segment 6 bases; nucleotides outside the gene matches: 16. The CDR3 length is 16 residues. Germline-derived CDR1 and CDR2 are GTSNPN and SVGIG (reference sequence). CDR3 in amino acids: CAWMGAAGVFEDTQYF. The CDR3 DNA sequence: TGTGCCTGGATGGGCGCGGCGGGGGTTTTCGAGGATACGCAGTATTTT.

The chain is built from TRBV9 and TRBJ1-6, with a possible D match to TRBD1 (6 bases). The germline CDR1 and CDR2 sequences are SGDLS and YYNGEE. CDR3 length: 14 amino acids. V was clipped by 1 base and J by 9 bases, with 11 bases between them. The CDR3: CASSVRGEGSPLHF. The DNA for the CDR3 is TGTGCCAGCAGCGTAAGGGGGGAGGGTTCACCCCTCCACTTT.

The chain combines TRBV18 with TRBJ2-1; no reliable D call. Deletions cut 6 bases from V and 7 bases from J, with 7 bases between. The CDR3 has 11 residues. Germline CDR1 KGHSH, CDR2 LQKENI. The CDR3 DNA reads as TGTGCCAGCTCCCCCGGGAATGAGCAGTTCTTC. Its translation is CASSPGNEQFF.

The chain couples TRBV5-1 to TRBJ2-7; D is perhaps TRBD1 (6 bases). Germline CDR1 is SGHRS and CDR2 is YFSETQ. CDR3 size: 17 residues. The germline V and J ends were trimmed by 0 bases and 0 bases, with 16 bases remaining between them. CDR3 DNA sequence: TGCGCCAGCAGCTTGGAGGGTGGGGGCGGTAACTCCTACGAGCAGTACTTC. Translating gives CASSLEGGGGNSYEQYF.

The gene calls are TRBV3-1 (or the pseudogene TRBV3-2) and TRBJ2-6; D unresolved. Germline loops: CDR1 LGHDT, CDR2 YNNKEL (reference sequence). Trimming left V 4 bases short and J 2 bases short, with 6 bases between. CDR3 length: 14 residues. The CDR3, as DNA: TGTGCCAGCAGCCCGCAGGCTGGGGCCAACGTCCTGACTTTC. This translates into CASSPQAGANVLTF.

The chain uses TRBV11-2 and TRBJ1-3; unclear D gene. CDR3 length: 13 amino acids. V was cut by 7 bases and J by 6 bases, with 13 bases left in between. Germline CDR1 reads SGHAT; CDR2 reads FQNNGV. CDR3 DNA sequence: TGTGCCAGCACATTGAGAGGAGCAAACACCATATATTTT. Amino acids: CASTLRGANTIYF. Together with reference TRBV11-2 and TRBJ1-3, the CDR3 gives the full variable domain: EAGVAQSPRYKIIEKRQSVAFWCNPISGHATLYWYQQILGQGPKLLIQFQNNGVVDDSQLPKDRFSAERLKGVDSTLKIQPAKLEDSAVYLCASTLRGANTIYFGEGSWLTVV.

This clone was seen once. The chain employs TRBV6-5 and TRBJ1-4; 7 positions match TRBD1. Per germline, CDR1 MNHEY and CDR2 SVGAGI. V shed 6 bases and J 2 bases; nucleotides not matched to a gene: 6. The CDR3 runs to 15 residues. CDR3 amino acids: CASRERGQTNEKLFF. The CDR3 DNA is TGTGCCAGCAGGGAGAGGGGACAGACTAATGAAAAACTGTTTTTT.

In its sample, this clone was seen a few times. This chain joins TRBV7-9 and TRBJ1-1, with D unclear. V was shortened by 2 bases and J by 5 bases, with 9 bases between the two germline ends. The CDR3 runs to 13 residues. Germline values: CDR1 SEHNR, CDR2 FQNEAQ (reference sequence). CDR3 DNA sequence: TGTGCCAGCAGCTTATCAGTGGAGACTGAAGCTTTCTTT. Amino acid sequence: CASSLSVETEAFF.

The chain employs TRBV2 and TRBJ1-5, with D perhaps matching TRBD1 (5 bases). The germline V and J ends were trimmed by 3 bases and 6 bases, with 12 bases remaining between them. Germline lookup yields CDR1 SNHLY and CDR2 FYNNEI. This CDR3 contains 14 residues. CDR3 DNA: TGTGCCAGCAGTGACAGGGCCAGGACTCAGCCCCAGCATTTT. The encoded protein is CASSDRARTQPQHF.

The sample holds one count of this clone. This chain uses TRBV20-1 with TRBJ1-1, with no clear D. The germline V gene encodes CDR1 DFQATT and CDR2 SNEGSKA (reference sequence). V shed 3 bases and J shed 11 bases, with 13 bases lying between them. The length of the CDR3 is 11 residues. CDR3 nucleotides: TGCAGTGCTAGCTTTTTGAGGACTGCTTTCTTT. It specifies CSASFLRTAFF.

The rearrangement uses TRBV10-3 and TRBJ2-2; weak D call: TRBD1 (5 bases). V was shortened by 6 bases and J by 0 bases, with 8 bases between the two germline ends. The CDR3 length is 14 residues. Germline lookup yields CDR1 ENHRY and CDR2 SYGVKD. The CDR3 region has the DNA TGTGCCATCAGAGGACATTCGAACACCGGGGAGCTGTTTTTT. This codes for CAIRGHSNTGELFF.

This sequence joins TRBV5-4 and TRBJ1-2; 8 bases map to TRBD1. Per germline, CDR1 SGHNT and CDR2 YYREEE (reference sequence). V shed 3 bases and J 4 bases; nucleotides not matched to a gene: 2. This CDR3 has 13 amino acids. The CDR3 spells CASSSGQVYGYTF. CDR3 bases: TGTGCCAGCAGCTCGGGACAGGTCTATGGCTACACCTTC. The whole variable domain, filled in from reference TRBV5-4 and TRBJ1-2, reads ETGVTQSPTHLIKTRGQQVTLRCSSQSGHNTVSWYQQALGQGPQFIFQYYREEENGRGNFPPRFSGLQFPNYSSELNVNALELDDSALYLCASSSGQVYGYTFGSGTRLTVV.

This CDR3 reads CASSLMSTEAFF. The CDR3 bases are TGTGCCAGCAGCTTAATGAGCACTGAAGCTTTCTTT. The chain joins TRBV5-4 to TRBJ1-1; unclear D gene. Germline CDR1 SGHNT, CDR2 YYREEE (reference sequence). V lost 2 bases and J lost 4, with 6 bases in between. The CDR3 has 12 amino acids.

The chain recombines TRBV11-2 with TRBJ1-2; D might be TRBD1 (6 bases). The CDR3 is made up of 14 amino acids. Trimming stripped 5 bases from V and 2 bases from J, with 12 bases between. Germline values: CDR1 SGHAT, CDR2 FQNNGV. The CDR3 reads CASSTRTGNYGYTF. CDR3 bases: TGTGCCAGCAGCACCCGCACAGGGAACTATGGCTACACCTTC.

V usage is TRBV7-9 and J usage is TRBJ2-7; weak D call: TRBD2 (5 bases). Germline CDR1 and CDR2: SEHNR and FQNEAQ (reference sequence). V was clipped by 2 bases and J by 6 bases, with 8 bases between them. This CDR3 region has 12 residues. This CDR3 is CASSLWGVEQYF. The CDR3 coding sequence is TGTGCCAGCAGCTTATGGGGAGTCGAGCAGTACTTC.

The CDR3, as DNA: TGTGCCAGCAGTTACTCGCAAGAGTACACTGAAGCTTTCTTT. Protein: CASSYSQEYTEAFF. This sequence joins TRBV6-5 and TRBJ1-1; D is unclear. This CDR3 is built from 14 residues. The germline V gene has CDR1 MNHEY and CDR2 SVGAGI. V gave up 0 bases and J gave up 3 bases, with 8 bases separating them.

This chain joins TRBV18 and TRBJ1-1, with D possibly TRBD1 on 6 matching bases. The CDR3 is 16 residues long. Germline V gene sequence: CDR1 KGHSH, CDR2 LQKENI. The germline V and J ends were trimmed by 6 bases and 8 bases, with 25 bases remaining between them. As DNA, the CDR3 is TGTGCCAGCTCCCCCATCTTTACGGGGACACTAATCGAAGCTTTCTTT. Encoded protein: CASSPIFTGTLIEAFF.

This rearrangement joins TRBV10-3 to TRBJ2-3; 10 positions agree with TRBD2. Germline values: CDR1 ENHRY, CDR2 SYGVKD. CDR3 length: 17 amino acids. V was pared by 6 bases and J by 2 bases, with 11 bases of the junction left unmatched. CDR3 amino acids: CAIRGAAGGYNTDTQYF. CDR3 coding DNA: TGTGCCATCAGAGGAGCAGCGGGGGGGTACAACACAGATACGCAGTATTTT.

The rearrangement joins TRBV5-6 to TRBJ2-5, with TRBD1 as a possible D gene (6 bases). The CDR3 consists of 15 residues. V was trimmed by 2 bases and J by 0 bases, leaving 11 bases between them. Germline V gene lookup returns CDR1 SGHDT and CDR2 YYEEEE. This CDR3 reads CASSLRQAYQETQYF. As DNA, the CDR3 is TGTGCCAGCAGCTTAAGACAGGCCTACCAAGAGACCCAGTACTTC.

The CDR3 is CASNTLMNTEAFF. The CDR3 DNA reads as TGCGCCAGCAACACCCTCATGAACACTGAAGCTTTCTTT. The rearrangement links TRBV10-2 to TRBJ1-1; unclear D gene. The CDR3 covers 13 residues. V lost 7 bases and J 0 bases, leaving 9 bases between the germline ends. Germline loops: CDR1 WSHSY, CDR2 SAAADI.